The clone carrying this T cell receptor (beta chain) appeared many times. These data come from a study of blood T cell repertoires in COVID-19. Germline V lookup: CDR1 MNHNS, CDR2 SASEGT. V lost 2 bases, J lost 7 bases, and 6 bases stayed unmatched. This CDR3 contains 15 residues. Some clones are missing from TCRdb's copy, which holds only in-frame ones; the method was immunoSEQ multiplex PCR. The table records 400,000 or so clones, over 75% of them present only once. The chain uses TRBV6-1 and TRBJ2-1; 9 positions agree with TRBD2. The clonotype originates from a middle-aged man in a cohort exposed to, infected with or recovered from COVID-19 (not recorded which). Sequences were obtained from PBMCs or T cells enriched from blood (not recorded which). CDR3 in amino acids: CASSEWLAGLNEQFF. The CDR3 region has the DNA TGTGCCAGCAGTGAATGGCTAGCGGGGCTGAATGAGCAGTTCTTC.